This T cell receptor (beta chain) was sequenced during a study of cytomegalovirus exposure and HLA in healthy donors. Study observations and caveats: Sequencing likely produced, as an artifact, a cluster of highly shared sequence variants. In a later analysis, TCR beta V- and J-gene trimming was associated with a missense DCLRE1C variant.

This clone has a handful of counts. The antigen is not known. Healthy individuals who donated bone marrow served as the donors. Vbeta (60) and Jbeta (13) primers were used in the PCR. This table comes from immunoSEQ multiplex PCR, and its TCRdb copy is limited to in-frame clones, with some not included. The table shows nearly 100,000 clones, with roughly 9.4% occurring only once. The sequenced material came from PBMCs. This clonotype was obtained from a man in his fifties in good health and CMV-seropositive.

This chain's CDR3 is CASSAGGGDYNEQFF. CDR3 DNA: TGTGCCAGCAGCGCAGGGGGCGGGGATTACAATGAGCAGTTCTTC. The V call is TRBV9, the J call TRBJ2-1; the match to TRBD1 covers 8 bases. Trimming at V came to 3 bases and at J to 4 bases, leaving 6 bases not matched to a gene. The CDR3 length is 15 residues. CDR1 is SGDLS and CDR2 is YYNGEE in the germline V gene.